The rows below give T cell receptor beta chains drawn from one sample of a study of shared clonotypes between healthy human individuals. Some clones are missing from TCRdb's copy, which holds only in-frame ones; the method was immunoSEQ multiplex PCR. Of 2 million to 2.5 million clones in the sample, approximately 94% were seen once. Sequencing input: naive CD4+ T cells sorted from blood. These TCRs come from a man between 18 and 29 years old in good health. Each CDR3 is given with its conserved first and last residue. A D gene is named only where the DNA matches it firmly. Clone sizes are given selectively: once, few, many, or a class where the clone is expanded.

TGTGCCAGTAGTATAGGGCCCTCCTACGAGCAGTACTTC	CASSIGPSYEQYF	.	.	TRBV19	TRBJ2-7
TGTGCCAGCAGCTTGGTTGACCCAGGGGTGGGTGGCTACACCTTC	CASSLVDPGVGGYTF	.	.	TRBV5-6	TRBJ1-2
TGTGCCAGCAGCTCTCTCGGTGGGAGCACTGAAGCTTTCTTT	CASSSLGGSTEAFF	.	.	TRBV7-2	TRBJ1-1
TGCAGCGTCGCGTCGACTCCCAATGAGCAGTTCTTC	CSVASTPNEQFF	.	.	TRBV29-1	TRBJ2-1
TGTGCCAGCAGCTTAGATCCCACCGGGGAGCTGTTTTTT	CASSLDPTGELFF	.	.	TRBV7-2	TRBJ2-2
TGCAGTGCTAGGCCCGGCCCTGAAGCTTTCTTT	CSARPGPEAFF	.	.	TRBV20-1	TRBJ1-1
TGCAGCGTTGAAATGACCTGGGGCGGTGGCACTGAAGCTTTCTTT	CSVEMTWGGGTEAFF	.	.	TRBV29-1	TRBJ1-1
TGTGCCAGTAGTCTGAGCCCCGGGACAGGGCCTCCCTACGAGCAGTACTTC	CASSLSPGTGPPYEQYF	TRBD1	.	TRBV19	TRBJ2-7
TGTGCCAGTAGGAGGGGGTCGGTAGAGACCCAGTACTTC	CASRRGSVETQYF	.	.	TRBV19	TRBJ2-5
TGCGCCATCAGTGAGTCATCCAGCCCCACTGAAGCTTTCTTT	CAISESSSPTEAFF	.	once	TRBV10-3	TRBJ1-1